Shown below are 11 T cell receptor beta chains from a single sample sequenced in a study of identical twins. TCRdb re-analysed the 5' RACE reads in MiXCR, keeping a single row per CDR3 protein. Found here are about 150,000 distinct CDR3 sequences, approximately 3.5% of them singletons; the top ten hold 8.1%. The sample was memory T cells sorted from blood. All receptors derive from a man younger than 30 in good health.

This clonotype was counted ten times or more. J is TRBJ2-1 and V is TRBV3-1; D remains ambiguous. Trimming took 1 base from V and 5 from J, leaving 15 bases between them. Germline V CDR1 and CDR2: LGHDT, YNNKEL (reference sequence). This CDR3 comprises 16 residues. CDR3 loop: CASSQADRLANNEQFF. CDR3 bases: TGTGCCAGCAGCCAAGCAGACCGCCTCGCAAACAATGAGCAGTTCTTC.

This clonotype was seen ten or more times. The chain links TRBV11-2 to TRBJ2-1; unclear D gene. The V gene's germline CDR1 is SGHAT and CDR2 FQNNGV. The V gene lost 0 bases and the J gene lost 10 bases, with 10 bases spanning the gap. The CDR3 has 13 amino acids. The CDR3 loop reads CASSLDPSREQFF. The CDR3 DNA follows: TGTGCCAGCAGCTTAGATCCAAGTCGGGAGCAGTTCTTC.

The table lists this clonotype with many counts. The rearrangement uses TRBV29-1 and TRBJ2-5, with 7 bases identical to TRBD1. CDR3 size: 12 residues. J lost 1 base, V lost 6 bases, and 2 bases had no gene match. CDR1 SQVTM and CDR2 ANQGSEA come from the germline V gene. The CDR3 protein is CSVGDSQETQYF. CDR3 DNA: TGCAGCGTGGGGGACAGCCAAGAGACCCAGTACTTC. The whole variable domain, remainder taken from reference TRBV29-1 and TRBJ2-5, is SAVISQKPSRDICQRGTSLTIQCQVDSQVTMMFWYRQQPGQSLTLIATANQGSEATYESGFVIDKFPISRPNLTFSTLTVSNMSPEDSSIYLCSVGDSQETQYFGPGTRLLVL.

This clonotype was seen ten or more times. The genes are TRBV4-2 and TRBJ2-3, with 9 bases matching TRBD1. With 4 bases clipped from V and 0 bases from J, the junction kept 2 bases outside the gene matches. In germline, CDR1 is LGHNA, CDR2 YNFKEQ. This CDR3 has 15 amino acids. This CDR3 is CASSPTGGSTDTQYF. CDR3 sequence (DNA): TGTGCCAGCAGCCCGACAGGGGGTAGCACAGATACGCAGTATTTT.

Ten or more counts support this clonotype. The chain recombines TRBV18 with TRBJ2-5, with unresolved D. This CDR3 comprises 12 residues. Germline CDR1 reads KGHSH; CDR2 reads LQKENI. Between the trimmed V and J ends, which lost 0 bases and 4 bases, there was a span of 3 bases. This chain's CDR3 is CASSPPSETQYF. CDR3 sequence (DNA): TGTGCCAGCTCACCACCGTCAGAGACCCAGTACTTC.

Ten or more counts support this clonotype. The chain has TRBV14 and TRBJ1-5, with D uncertain. Germline values: CDR1 SGHDN, CDR2 FVKESK. With 4 bases removed from V and 3 bases from J, the gap between germline ends came to 16 bases. The CDR3 is made up of 16 amino acids. Written as DNA, the CDR3 is TGTGCCAGCAGCCTTCGACTGCTTTATGACAATCAGCCCCAGCATTTT. It yields the protein CASSLRLLYDNQPQHF.

This clonotype was detected ten times or more. V gene TRBV20-1 combines with J gene TRBJ2-1, with 12 bases aligning to TRBD2. Germline CDR1 DFQATT, CDR2 SNEGSKA (reference sequence). V was pared by 2 bases and J by 13 bases, with 15 bases of the junction left unmatched. The CDR3 runs 16 residues. CDR3: CSARSPGASGRARQFF. The CDR3 DNA sequence: TGCAGTGCTAGATCCCCCGGGGCTAGCGGGAGGGCCAGACAGTTCTTC.

This clonotype has ten or more counts. This chain joins TRBV10-3 and TRBJ2-5; D may be TRBD1 (5 bases). Trimming removed 4 bases from V and 5 bases from J, with 14 bases in between. CDR3 length: 14 amino acids. Per germline, CDR1 ENHRY and CDR2 SYGVKD. The CDR3 is CAISVRGASETQYF. In nucleotides, the CDR3 is TGTGCCATCAGTGTTAGGGGCGCTTCGGAGACCCAGTACTTC.

J is TRBJ2-3 and V is TRBV7-9; no definite D call. V shed 1 base and J shed 5 bases, with 13 bases lying between them. Germline CDR1 SEHNR, CDR2 FQNEAQ (reference sequence). The length of the CDR3 is 15 residues. The CDR3 DNA is TGTGCCAGCAGCTTAGTCCGTCAGGTTGGAGATACGCAGTATTTT. Protein sequence: CASSLVRQVGDTQYF.

This clonotype occurred many times. This chain uses TRBV10-3 with TRBJ2-7, with no clear D. V gave up 8 bases and J gave up 6 bases, with 5 bases separating them. Germline lookup yields CDR1 ENHRY and CDR2 SYGVKD. This CDR3 comprises 9 residues. CDR3 sequence (DNA): TGTGCCATCCCGCCCGAGCAGTACTTC. Encoded protein: CAIPPEQYF.

This clonotype was counted at least ten times. The genes are TRBV5-6 and TRBJ2-2, with 8 bases that match TRBD1. CDR3 size: 15 residues. Germline V gene sequence: CDR1 SGHDT, CDR2 YYEEEE. Trimming removed 0 bases from V and 6 bases from J; junction bases left unmatched: 4. The CDR3 here is CASSLVDRVAGELFF. The CDR3 DNA sequence: TGTGCCAGCAGCTTGGTGGACAGGGTCGCCGGGGAGCTGTTTTTT.